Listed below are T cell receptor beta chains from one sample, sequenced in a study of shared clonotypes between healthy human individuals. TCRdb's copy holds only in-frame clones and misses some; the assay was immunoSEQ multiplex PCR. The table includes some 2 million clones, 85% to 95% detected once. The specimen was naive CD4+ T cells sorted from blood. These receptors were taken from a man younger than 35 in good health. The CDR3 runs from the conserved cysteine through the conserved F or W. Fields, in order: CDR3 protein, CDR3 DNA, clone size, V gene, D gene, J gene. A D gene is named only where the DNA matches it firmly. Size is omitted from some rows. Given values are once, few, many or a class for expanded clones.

cdr3_aa: CASSETGFNQPQHF
cdr3_nt: TGTGCCAGCAGTGAGACAGGGTTTAATCAGCCCCAGCATTTT
clone_size: -
v_call: TRBV6-5
d_call: TRBD1
j_call: TRBJ1-5

cdr3_aa: CAISESYTGSTDTQYF
cdr3_nt: TGTGCCATCAGTGAGTCGTACACGGGAAGCACAGATACGCAGTATTTT
clone_size: -
v_call: TRBV10-3
d_call: -
j_call: TRBJ2-3

cdr3_aa: CASSLDAGVGNEQFF
cdr3_nt: TGCGCCAGCAGCTTGGACGCGGGAGTAGGAAATGAGCAGTTCTTC
clone_size: -
v_call: TRBV5-1
d_call: TRBD2
j_call: TRBJ2-1

cdr3_aa: CASSLFGTGVNEKLFF
cdr3_nt: TGCGCCAGCAGCTTGTTTGGGACAGGGGTTAATGAAAAACTGTTTTTT
clone_size: -
v_call: TRBV5-1
d_call: TRBD1
j_call: TRBJ1-4

cdr3_aa: CASSLGQGNQPQHF
cdr3_nt: TGTGCCAGCAGCTTAGGACAGGGCAACCAGCCCCAGCATTTT
clone_size: -
v_call: TRBV7-2
d_call: TRBD1
j_call: TRBJ1-5

cdr3_aa: CASRGNANTGELFF
cdr3_nt: TGCGCCAGCAGGGGGAACGCGAACACCGGGGAGCTGTTTTTT
clone_size: -
v_call: TRBV5-1
d_call: -
j_call: TRBJ2-2

cdr3_aa: CASSPTRNTGELFF
cdr3_nt: TGTGCCAGCTCACCAACTAGGAACACCGGGGAGCTGTTTTTT
clone_size: -
v_call: TRBV18
d_call: -
j_call: TRBJ2-2

cdr3_aa: CAWMGGTYGYTF
cdr3_nt: TGTGCCTGGATGGGGGGCACCTATGGCTACACCTTC
clone_size: -
v_call: TRBV30
d_call: -
j_call: TRBJ1-2

cdr3_aa: CASSWPTGRTDYSNQPQHF
cdr3_nt: TGTGCCAGCAGCTGGCCAACGGGACGGACGGACTATAGCAATCAGCCCCAGCATTTT
clone_size: -
v_call: TRBV5-4
d_call: -
j_call: TRBJ1-5

cdr3_aa: CAIRASPTDTQYF
cdr3_nt: TGTGCCATCAGGGCTAGCCCCACAGATACGCAGTATTTT
clone_size: once
v_call: TRBV10-3
d_call: -
j_call: TRBJ2-3

cdr3_aa: CASSPQGGGYEQYF
cdr3_nt: TGTGCCAGCAGCCCCCAAGGCGGCGGCTACGAGCAGTACTTC
clone_size: -
v_call: TRBV7-2
d_call: -
j_call: TRBJ2-7

cdr3_aa: CASSLVSGLAGQAYEQYF
cdr3_nt: TGTGCCAGCAGCTTAGTATCAGGGCTAGCGGGGCAAGCGTACGAGCAGTACTTC
clone_size: -
v_call: TRBV7-9
d_call: TRBD2
j_call: TRBJ2-7

cdr3_aa: CASSSQGGKETQYF
cdr3_nt: TGTGCCAGCAGCTCCCAGGGGGGAAAAGAGACCCAGTACTTC
clone_size: -
v_call: TRBV2
d_call: -
j_call: TRBJ2-5

cdr3_aa: CASYQETQYF
cdr3_nt: TGTGCCAGTTACCAAGAGACCCAGTACTTC
clone_size: -
v_call: TRBV27
d_call: -
j_call: TRBJ2-5

cdr3_aa: CASPRAGVGNEQFF
cdr3_nt: TGTGCCAGCCCCAGAGCGGGAGTGGGGAATGAGCAGTTCTTC
clone_size: -
v_call: TRBV30
d_call: TRBD2
j_call: TRBJ2-1

cdr3_aa: CASTRGALNTEAFF
cdr3_nt: TGCGCCAGCACAAGGGGGGCCTTGAACACTGAAGCTTTCTTT
clone_size: -
v_call: TRBV4-1
d_call: -
j_call: TRBJ1-1

cdr3_aa: CASSLSPGVEGYTF
cdr3_nt: TGTGCCAGCAGCTTAAGCCCAGGGGTAGAGGGCTACACCTTC
clone_size: few
v_call: TRBV7-2
d_call: -
j_call: TRBJ1-2

cdr3_aa: CASSESPVNTEAFF
cdr3_nt: TGTGCCAGCAGTGAATCCCCGGTGAACACTGAAGCTTTCTTT
clone_size: once
v_call: TRBV25-1
d_call: -
j_call: TRBJ1-1

cdr3_aa: CASSFYIGGETQYF
cdr3_nt: TGCGCCAGCAGCTTTTATATAGGGGGGGAGACCCAGTACTTC
clone_size: -
v_call: TRBV5-1
d_call: -
j_call: TRBJ2-5

cdr3_aa: CASSSGPSTDTQYF
cdr3_nt: TGTGCCAGCAGTTCCGGACCTAGCACAGATACGCAGTATTTT
clone_size: -
v_call: TRBV6-1
d_call: -
j_call: TRBJ2-3

cdr3_aa: CSVEGNALTYGYTF
cdr3_nt: TGCAGCGTTGAAGGCAACGCACTTACCTATGGCTACACCTTC
clone_size: -
v_call: TRBV29-1
d_call: -
j_call: TRBJ1-2

cdr3_aa: CASSEAGTGSSGANVLTF
cdr3_nt: TGTGCCAGCAGTGAAGCGGGGACTGGGAGCTCTGGGGCCAACGTCCTGACTTTC
clone_size: -
v_call: TRBV6-1
d_call: -
j_call: TRBJ2-6

cdr3_aa: CASSPETYNEQFF
cdr3_nt: TGCGCCAGCAGCCCGGAGACCTACAATGAGCAGTTCTTC
clone_size: once
v_call: TRBV5-1
d_call: -
j_call: TRBJ2-1

cdr3_aa: CASSRSGGSMNTEAFF
cdr3_nt: TGTGCCAGCAGCCGCTCGGGGGGGTCCATGAACACTGAAGCTTTCTTT
clone_size: -
v_call: TRBV7-8
d_call: -
j_call: TRBJ1-1

cdr3_aa: CASITGGTNQPQHF
cdr3_nt: TGTGCCAGCATAACAGGGGGTACCAATCAGCCCCAGCATTTT
clone_size: -
v_call: TRBV6-1
d_call: TRBD1
j_call: TRBJ1-5

cdr3_aa: CASSPSELAVTGELFF
cdr3_nt: TGTGCTAGCAGCCCGTCCGAGCTAGCAGTCACCGGGGAGCTGTTTTTT
clone_size: -
v_call: TRBV7-7
d_call: -
j_call: TRBJ2-2

cdr3_aa: CASSLVILGQGHGYTF
cdr3_nt: TGTGCCAGCAGTTTAGTCATATTGGGACAGGGACATGGCTACACCTTC
clone_size: -
v_call: TRBV28
d_call: TRBD1
j_call: TRBJ1-2

cdr3_aa: CASSLELGTDTQYF
cdr3_nt: TGCGCCAGCAGCTTGGAATTGGGCACAGATACGCAGTATTTT
clone_size: -
v_call: TRBV5-1
d_call: -
j_call: TRBJ2-3

cdr3_aa: CASPPGQDSTDTQYF
cdr3_nt: TGTGCCAGTCCTCCGGGACAGGATAGCACAGATACGCAGTATTTT
clone_size: -
v_call: TRBV2
d_call: TRBD1
j_call: TRBJ2-3

cdr3_aa: CASSFRGFGNTIYF
cdr3_nt: TGTGCCAGCAGTTTTAGAGGGTTTGGAAACACCATATATTTT
clone_size: -
v_call: TRBV28
d_call: -
j_call: TRBJ1-3

cdr3_aa: CASSLTEETQYF
cdr3_nt: TGTGCCAGCAGCTTGACGGAAGAGACCCAGTACTTC
clone_size: -
v_call: TRBV5-6
d_call: -
j_call: TRBJ2-5

cdr3_aa: CASSDGQVTNEKLFF
cdr3_nt: TGTGCCAGCAGTGATGGGCAGGTGACTAATGAAAAACTGTTTTTT
clone_size: -
v_call: TRBV25-1
d_call: -
j_call: TRBJ1-4

cdr3_aa: CASSPGVVLAGGPGELFF
cdr3_nt: TGTGCCAGCAGCCCGGGAGTAGTACTAGCGGGAGGCCCCGGGGAGCTGTTTTTT
clone_size: -
v_call: TRBV7-9
d_call: TRBD2
j_call: TRBJ2-2

cdr3_aa: CASSAGQGANSPLHF
cdr3_nt: TGTGCCAGCAGCGCCGGACAGGGGGCGAATTCACCCCTCCACTTT
clone_size: once
v_call: TRBV7-9
d_call: TRBD1
j_call: TRBJ1-6

cdr3_aa: CASSDPTGGSNQPQHF
cdr3_nt: TGTGCCAGCAGTGACCCGACAGGGGGCTCGAATCAGCCCCAGCATTTT
clone_size: once
v_call: TRBV2
d_call: TRBD1
j_call: TRBJ1-5

cdr3_aa: CASSGRNRGNTIYF
cdr3_nt: TGTGCCAGCAGTGGGAGGAACAGAGGAAACACCATATATTTT
clone_size: -
v_call: TRBV2
d_call: -
j_call: TRBJ1-3

cdr3_aa: CAWSVGQGVDTQYF
cdr3_nt: TGTGCCTGGAGTGTAGGGCAGGGGGTAGATACGCAGTATTTT
clone_size: once
v_call: TRBV30
d_call: TRBD1
j_call: TRBJ2-3

cdr3_aa: CASSLKGTSGSGETQYF
cdr3_nt: TGTGCCAGCAGCCTAAAAGGGACTAGCGGGAGCGGAGAGACCCAGTACTTC
clone_size: -
v_call: TRBV7-9
d_call: TRBD2
j_call: TRBJ2-5

cdr3_aa: CASSSRDRVVSGELFF
cdr3_nt: TGTGCCAGCAGCTCCAGAGACAGGGTAGTGTCCGGGGAGCTGTTTTTT
clone_size: -
v_call: TRBV5-4
d_call: TRBD1
j_call: TRBJ2-2

cdr3_aa: CASSRGLGGTEAFF
cdr3_nt: TGTGCCAGCAGTCGAGGACTGGGAGGGACTGAAGCTTTCTTT
clone_size: once
v_call: TRBV6-5
d_call: -
j_call: TRBJ1-1

cdr3_aa: CASSLGKGNYGYTF
cdr3_nt: TGTGCCAGCAGTTTAGGAAAGGGGAACTATGGCTACACCTTC
clone_size: -
v_call: TRBV28
d_call: -
j_call: TRBJ1-2

cdr3_aa: CAISGVNTQYF
cdr3_nt: TGTGCCATCAGTGGGGTGAATACGCAGTATTTT
clone_size: -
v_call: TRBV10-3
d_call: -
j_call: TRBJ2-3

cdr3_aa: CASTGLLNSPLHF
cdr3_nt: TGTGCCAGCACCGGACTTCTTAATTCACCCCTCCACTTT
clone_size: -
v_call: TRBV6-6
d_call: -
j_call: TRBJ1-6

cdr3_aa: CASKNYLDEQYF
cdr3_nt: TGTGCCAGTAAGAACTATCTTGACGAGCAGTACTTC
clone_size: -
v_call: TRBV19
d_call: -
j_call: TRBJ2-7

cdr3_aa: CASSPLTGQETQYF
cdr3_nt: TGTGCCAGCTCACCACTGACAGGCCAAGAGACCCAGTACTTC
clone_size: few
v_call: TRBV18
d_call: -
j_call: TRBJ2-5

cdr3_aa: CASSLEGANAYNEQFF
cdr3_nt: TGTGCCAGCAGCTTAGAAGGGGCGAATGCCTACAATGAGCAGTTCTTC
clone_size: -
v_call: TRBV7-2
d_call: -
j_call: TRBJ2-1

cdr3_aa: CASSERQGFTDTQYF
cdr3_nt: TGTGCCAGCAGTGAAAGACAGGGTTTCACAGATACGCAGTATTTT
clone_size: -
v_call: TRBV6-1
d_call: TRBD1
j_call: TRBJ2-3

cdr3_aa: CASSPQTGGGETQYF
cdr3_nt: TGTGCCAGCTCACCACAGACAGGGGGAGGGGAGACCCAGTACTTC
clone_size: -
v_call: TRBV18
d_call: TRBD1
j_call: TRBJ2-5

cdr3_aa: CASTRGGTEAFF
cdr3_nt: TGTGCCAGCACTCGGGGAGGCACTGAAGCTTTCTTT
clone_size: -
v_call: TRBV6-5
d_call: -
j_call: TRBJ1-1

cdr3_aa: CASSPPGGEQFF
cdr3_nt: TGTGCCAGCTCACCACCCGGTGGTGAGCAGTTCTTC
clone_size: -
v_call: TRBV18
d_call: -
j_call: TRBJ2-1